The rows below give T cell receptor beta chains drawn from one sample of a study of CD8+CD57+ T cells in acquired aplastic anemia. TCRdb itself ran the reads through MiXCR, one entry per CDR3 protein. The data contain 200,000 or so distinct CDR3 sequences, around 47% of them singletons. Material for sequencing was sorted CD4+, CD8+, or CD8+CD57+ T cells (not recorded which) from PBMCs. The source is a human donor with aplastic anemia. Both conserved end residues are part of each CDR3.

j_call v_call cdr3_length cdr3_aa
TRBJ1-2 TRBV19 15 CASSKGGRGLVGYTF
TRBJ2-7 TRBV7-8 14 CASSLANRRDEQYF
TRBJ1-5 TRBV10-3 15 CAIGGREQGDQPQHF
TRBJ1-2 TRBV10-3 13 CAISESGRYGYTF
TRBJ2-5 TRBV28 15 CASSFGGQGLETQYF
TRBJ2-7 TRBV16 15 CASSQPDRGQGEQYF
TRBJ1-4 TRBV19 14 CASQGTATNEKLFF
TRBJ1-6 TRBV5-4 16 CASSFGMGAGNSPLHF
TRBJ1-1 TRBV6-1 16 CASSQQGGRLNTEAFF
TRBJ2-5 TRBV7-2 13 CASSLAKKETQYF
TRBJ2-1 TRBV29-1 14 CSVEDPQVYNEQFF
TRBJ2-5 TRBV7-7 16 CANNTETGPAQETQYF
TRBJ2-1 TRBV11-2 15 CASSPKSGGLHEQFF
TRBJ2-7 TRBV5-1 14 CASSLRDRVCEQYF
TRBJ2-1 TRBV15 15 CATSRVRTGGNEQFF
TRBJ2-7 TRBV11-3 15 CASSLDRGQGYEQYF
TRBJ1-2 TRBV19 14 CASAGTGGRYGYTF
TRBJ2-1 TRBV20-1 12 CSASGSTNEQFF
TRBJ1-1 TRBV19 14 CASSDTGGRTEAFF
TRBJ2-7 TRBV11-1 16 CASSLSPGPTPYEQYF
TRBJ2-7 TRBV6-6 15 CASSYRGAYSYEQYF
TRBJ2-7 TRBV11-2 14 CASRDSGKSHEQYF
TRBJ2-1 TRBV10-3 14 CAISGISGVNEQFF
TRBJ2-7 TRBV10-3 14 CAISTRDSGYEQYF
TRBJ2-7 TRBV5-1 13 CASSSTGSHEQYF